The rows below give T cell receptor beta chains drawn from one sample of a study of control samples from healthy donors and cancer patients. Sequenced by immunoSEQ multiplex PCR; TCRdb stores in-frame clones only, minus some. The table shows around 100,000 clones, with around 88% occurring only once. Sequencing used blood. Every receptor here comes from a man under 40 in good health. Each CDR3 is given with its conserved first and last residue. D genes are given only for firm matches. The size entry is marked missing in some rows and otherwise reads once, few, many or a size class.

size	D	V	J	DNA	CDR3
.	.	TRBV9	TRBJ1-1	TGTGCCAGCAGCGCCGACCCAGGGAGCACTGAAGCTTTCTTT	CASSADPGSTEAFF
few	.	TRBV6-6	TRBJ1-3	TGTGCCAGCAGGACAGACAGCTCTGGAAACACCATATATTTT	CASRTDSSGNTIYF
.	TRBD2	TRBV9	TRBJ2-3	TGTGCCAGCAGCGGTATAGCGGGAGGGATCACAGATACGCAGTATTTT	CASSGIAGGITDTQYF
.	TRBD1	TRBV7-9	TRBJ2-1	TGTGCCAGCAGCTTAGCGCAGCTGGGACAGGGGTGGGCCAATGAGCAGTTCTTC	CASSLAQLGQGWANEQFF
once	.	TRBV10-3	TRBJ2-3	TGTGCCATCATGGAGTTAGACACAGATACGCAGTATTTT	CAIMELDTDTQYF
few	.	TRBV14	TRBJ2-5	TGTGCCAGCAGCCAAGATAACGGCTTCGACCAAGAGACCCAGTACTTC	CASSQDNGFDQETQYF
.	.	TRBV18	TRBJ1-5	TGTGCCAGCTCACCTCAGGGGAGCAATCAGCCCCAGCATTTT	CASSPQGSNQPQHF
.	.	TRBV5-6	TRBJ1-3	TGTGCCAGCAGCTTGGGCGGAGGGACTGGCCTTGGAAACACCATATATTTT	CASSLGGGTGLGNTIYF
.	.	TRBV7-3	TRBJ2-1	TGTGCCAGCAGCTTAAAGGGCTCGGCTAGCTCCTACAATGAGCAGTTCTTC	CASSLKGSASSYNEQFF
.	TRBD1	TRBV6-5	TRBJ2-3	TGTGCCAGCAGGTACAGGGGGCCGGCGTCGGATACGCAGTATTTT	CASRYRGPASDTQYF
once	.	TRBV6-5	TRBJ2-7	TGTGCCAGCTTTGGGCAGTTATCCTACGAGCAGTACTTC	CASFGQLSYEQYF
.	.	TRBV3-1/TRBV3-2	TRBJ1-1	TGTGCCAGCAGCCAAGGCGACCTGAACACTGAAGCTTTCTTT	CASSQGDLNTEAFF